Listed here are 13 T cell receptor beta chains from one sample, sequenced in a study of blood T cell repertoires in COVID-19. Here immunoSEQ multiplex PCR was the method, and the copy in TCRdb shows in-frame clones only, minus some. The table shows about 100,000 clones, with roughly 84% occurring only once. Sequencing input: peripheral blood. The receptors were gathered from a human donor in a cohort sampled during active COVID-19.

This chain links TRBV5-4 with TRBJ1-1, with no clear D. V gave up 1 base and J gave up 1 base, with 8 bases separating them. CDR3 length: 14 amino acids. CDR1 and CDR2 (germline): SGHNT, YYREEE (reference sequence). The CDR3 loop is CASSLYKQNTEAFF. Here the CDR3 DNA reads TGTGCCAGCAGCTTGTATAAACAGAACACTGAAGCTTTCTTT.

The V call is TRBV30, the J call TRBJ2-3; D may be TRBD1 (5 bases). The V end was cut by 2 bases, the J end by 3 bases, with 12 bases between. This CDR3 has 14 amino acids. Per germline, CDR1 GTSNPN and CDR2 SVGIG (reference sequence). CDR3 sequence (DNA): TGTGCCTGGAGTAAAGGCAGGGTAACAGATACGCAGTATTTT. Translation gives CAWSKGRVTDTQYF.

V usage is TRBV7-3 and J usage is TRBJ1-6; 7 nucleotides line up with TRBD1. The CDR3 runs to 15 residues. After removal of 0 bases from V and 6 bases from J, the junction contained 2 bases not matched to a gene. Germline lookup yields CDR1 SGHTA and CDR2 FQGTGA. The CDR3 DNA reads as TGTGCCAGCAGCTTAACGGGACAGATTAATTCACCCCTCCACTTT. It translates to CASSLTGQINSPLHF.

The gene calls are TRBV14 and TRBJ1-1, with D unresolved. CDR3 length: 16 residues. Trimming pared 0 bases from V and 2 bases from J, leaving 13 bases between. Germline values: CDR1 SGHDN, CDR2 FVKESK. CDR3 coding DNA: TGTGCCAGCAGCCAAGACTGGGCAGGAAGAAACACTGAAGCTTTCTTT. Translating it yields CASSQDWAGRNTEAFF.

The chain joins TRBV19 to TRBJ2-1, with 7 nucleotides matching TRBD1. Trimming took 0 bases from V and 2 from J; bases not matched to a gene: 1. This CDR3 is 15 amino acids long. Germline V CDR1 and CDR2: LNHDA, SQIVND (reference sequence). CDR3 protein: CASSIDGTAYNEQFF. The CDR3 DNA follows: TGTGCCAGTAGTATAGATGGGACAGCCTACAATGAGCAGTTCTTC.

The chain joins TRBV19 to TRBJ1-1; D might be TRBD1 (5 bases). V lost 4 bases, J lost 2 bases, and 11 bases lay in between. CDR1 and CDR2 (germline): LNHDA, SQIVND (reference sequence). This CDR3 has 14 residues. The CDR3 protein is CASSTYGGNTEAFF. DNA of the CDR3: TGTGCCAGTAGTACCTACGGGGGTAACACTGAAGCTTTCTTT.

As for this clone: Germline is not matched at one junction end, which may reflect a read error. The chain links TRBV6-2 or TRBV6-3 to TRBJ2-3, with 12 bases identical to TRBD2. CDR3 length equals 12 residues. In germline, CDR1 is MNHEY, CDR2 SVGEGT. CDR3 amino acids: CASSLLAGGPHF. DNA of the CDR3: TGTGCCAGCAGTCTTCTAGCGGGAGGGCCCCATTTT.

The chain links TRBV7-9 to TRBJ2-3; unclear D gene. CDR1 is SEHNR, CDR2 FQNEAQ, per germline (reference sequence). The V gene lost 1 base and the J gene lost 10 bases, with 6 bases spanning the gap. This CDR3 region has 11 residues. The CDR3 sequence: CASSLGLSQYF. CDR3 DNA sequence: TGTGCCAGCAGCTTAGGTCTGTCGCAGTATTTT.

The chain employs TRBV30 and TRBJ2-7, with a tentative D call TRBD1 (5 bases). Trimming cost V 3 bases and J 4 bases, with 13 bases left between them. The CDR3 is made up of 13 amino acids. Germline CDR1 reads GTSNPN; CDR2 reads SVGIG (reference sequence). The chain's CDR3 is CAWSPGAGYEQYV. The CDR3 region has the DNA TGTGCCTGGAGCCCTGGGGCTGGGTACGAGCAGTACGTC.

This CDR3 reads CASSLNGNEQFF. In nucleotides, the CDR3 is TGTGCCAGCAGTTTGAACGGGAATGAGCAGTTCTTC. The chain carries TRBV27 and TRBJ2-1, with no clear D. CDR1 MNHEY and CDR2 SMNVEV come from the germline V gene (reference sequence). The CDR3 is 12 residues long. V lost 3 bases and J 7 bases, leaving 7 bases between the germline ends.

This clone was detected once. The CDR3: CASSLGQASTTQYF. The CDR3 region has the DNA TGTGCCAGCAGCTTAGGCCAGGCGAGCACTACGCAGTATTTT. The chain combines TRBV7-8 with TRBJ2-3, with unresolved D. Trimming shortened V by 1 base and J by 8 bases, and 13 bases separated the two germline ends. CDR1 is SGHVS, CDR2 FQNEAQ, per germline. This CDR3 contains 14 residues.

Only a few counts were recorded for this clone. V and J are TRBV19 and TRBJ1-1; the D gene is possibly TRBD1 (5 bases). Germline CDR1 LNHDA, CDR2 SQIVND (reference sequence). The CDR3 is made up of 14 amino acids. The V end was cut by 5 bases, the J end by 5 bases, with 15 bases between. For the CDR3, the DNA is TGTGCCAGTAGTTTGGCGGGGGGTAGGACTGAAGCTTTCTTT. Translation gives CASSLAGGRTEAFF.

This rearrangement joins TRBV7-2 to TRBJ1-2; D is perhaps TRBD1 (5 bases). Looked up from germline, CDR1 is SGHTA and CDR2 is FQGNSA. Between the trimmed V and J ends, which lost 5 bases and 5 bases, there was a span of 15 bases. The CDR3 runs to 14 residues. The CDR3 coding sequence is TGTGCCAGCAGCCGTGACGGGGGAAGTTATGGCTACACCTTC. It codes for CASSRDGGSYGYTF.